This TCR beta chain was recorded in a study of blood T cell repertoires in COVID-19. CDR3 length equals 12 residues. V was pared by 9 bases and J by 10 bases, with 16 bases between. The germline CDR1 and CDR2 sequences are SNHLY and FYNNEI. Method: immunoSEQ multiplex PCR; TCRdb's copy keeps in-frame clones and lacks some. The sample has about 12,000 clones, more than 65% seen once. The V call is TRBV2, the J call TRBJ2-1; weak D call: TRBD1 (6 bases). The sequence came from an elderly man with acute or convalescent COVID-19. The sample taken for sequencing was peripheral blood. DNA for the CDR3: TGTGCCAGTAACAGGGTCGGCCAAGAGCAGTTCTTC. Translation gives CASNRVGQEQFF.